What follows are 8 T cell receptor beta chains derived from one specimen sequenced in a study of OX40 agonist ivuxolimab in advanced cancers. Sequencing was performed with immunoSEQ multiplex PCR; in TCRdb, only in-frame clones are kept and a portion is missing. The data contain about 72,000 clones, 88% of them singletons. The sequencing used CD4+ or CD8+ T cells sorted from blood, collected in a trial of the OX40 agonist ivuxolimab. These receptors all come from an adult with an advanced solid tumor such as melanoma, head and neck, liver or kidney cancer.

V and J are TRBV18 and TRBJ2-5, with TRBD2 matching over 9 bases. Germline V CDR1 and CDR2: KGHSH, LQKENI. V shed 2 bases, J shed 2 bases, and the junction held 12 bases outside the gene matches. The length of the CDR3 is 18 residues. The CDR3 nucleotides are TGTGCCAGCTCACCAAAAGGGACTAGCTTGGTAGGGCAAGAGACCCAGTACTTC. Amino acid sequence: CASSPKGTSLVGQETQYF.

This chain uses TRBV5-1 with TRBJ1-2; D call uncertain. The CDR3 is 12 amino acids. The V end lost 0 bases, the J end lost 6 bases, and 6 bases lay between the germline ends. Germline V gene data show CDR1 as SGHRS and CDR2 as YFSETQ. This CDR3 is CASSLERNGYTF. The CDR3, as DNA: TGCGCCAGCAGCTTGGAGCGAAATGGCTACACCTTC.

The chain employs TRBV28 and TRBJ2-7; D possibly corresponds to TRBD2 (5 bases). The CDR3 extends over 13 amino acids. V lost 3 bases and J 2 bases, leaving 8 bases between the germline ends. CDR1 and CDR2 (germline): MDHEN, SYDVKM. CDR3 region: CASSFPGTYEQYF. CDR3 sequence (DNA): TGTGCCAGCAGTTTTCCCGGGACCTACGAGCAGTACTTC.

The chain joins TRBV15 to TRBJ2-5; D tentatively reads TRBD1 or TRBD2 (5 bases each). Matching the DNA end better, TRBJ2-7 makes the J call doubtful. The CDR3 extends over 16 amino acids. Germline V gene data show CDR1 as LNHNV and CDR2 as YYDKDF (reference sequence). The CDR3 loop reads CATSRDRRGRSYEQYF. CDR3 in DNA: TGTGCCACCAGCAGAGATAGAAGGGGACGCTCCTACGAGCAGTACTTC.

This chain uses TRBV28 with TRBJ2-7, with D possibly being TRBD1 (6 bases). Germline V gene data show CDR1 as MDHEN and CDR2 as SYDVKM. Trimming took 5 bases from V and 2 from J, leaving 16 bases between them. The CDR3 covers 15 residues. CDR3: CASSPPRGTPYEQYF. CDR3 bases: TGTGCCAGCAGTCCCCCCAGGGGTACGCCCTACGAGCAGTACTTC.

This CDR3 is CASSRDSRTYEQYF. CDR3 coding DNA: TGTGCCAGCAGTCGGGACAGCCGCACCTACGAGCAGTACTTC. The V call is TRBV5-4, the J call TRBJ2-7; 7 bases align to TRBD1. V shed 5 bases, J shed 2 bases, and the junction held 7 bases outside the gene matches. Per germline, CDR1 SGHNT and CDR2 YYREEE (reference sequence). The CDR3 extends over 14 amino acids.

CDR3 bases: TGTGCCAGCAGTTACGGCGCAATTCCGGAGACCCAGTACTTC. Translation gives CASSYGAIPETQYF. The rearrangement joins TRBV6-6 to TRBJ2-5; D unclear. CDR3 length: 14 residues. The V gene's germline CDR1 is MNHNY and CDR2 SVGAGI (reference sequence). Trimming shortened V by 2 bases and J by 5 bases, and 12 bases separated the two germline ends.

This CDR3 reads CASSRSGSSFEKLFF. CDR3 DNA sequence: TGTGCCAGCAGCCGCTCCGGGAGCTCCTTTGAAAAACTGTTTTTT. This chain uses TRBV7-9 with TRBJ1-4, with D hard to call. The CDR3 contains 15 residues. V was pared by 5 bases and J by 7 bases, with 17 bases between. Germline V gene data show CDR1 as SEHNR and CDR2 as FQNEAQ (reference sequence).